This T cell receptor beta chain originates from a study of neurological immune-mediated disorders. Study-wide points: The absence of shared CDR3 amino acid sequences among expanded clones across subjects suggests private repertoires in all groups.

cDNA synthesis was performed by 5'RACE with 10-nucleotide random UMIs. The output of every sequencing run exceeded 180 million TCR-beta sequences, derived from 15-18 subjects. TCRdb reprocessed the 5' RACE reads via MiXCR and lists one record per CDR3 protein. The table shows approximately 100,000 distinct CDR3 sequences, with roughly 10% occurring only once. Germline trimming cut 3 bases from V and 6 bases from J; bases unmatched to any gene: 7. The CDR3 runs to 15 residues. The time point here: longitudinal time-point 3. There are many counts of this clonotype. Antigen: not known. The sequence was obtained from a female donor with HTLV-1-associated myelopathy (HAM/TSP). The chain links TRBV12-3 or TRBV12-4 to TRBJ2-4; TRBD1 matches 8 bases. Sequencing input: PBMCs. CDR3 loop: CASSFAQGAGNIQYF. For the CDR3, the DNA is TGTGCCAGCAGTTTTGCCCAGGGGGCAGGAAACATTCAGTACTTC.